This T cell receptor (beta chain) came from a study of cytomegalovirus exposure and HLA in healthy donors. The study's findings and limits: CMV antigen specificity was confirmed in vitro for three CMV-associated chains.

PCR amplification relied on 60 Vbeta primers (plus 13 Jbeta primers). Profiled with immunoSEQ multiplex PCR; TCRdb holds only in-frame clones, not every one. The sample records about 98,000 clones, about 81% being singletons. Losses at the gene ends were 5 bases for V and 4 bases for J; bases not matched to a gene: 8. The CDR3 has 14 amino acids. Looked up from germline, CDR1 is SGHNT and CDR2 is YYREEE (reference sequence). For this clone: No antigen is known for it.

The sequenced sample consisted of PBMCs. This TCR derives from a man aged 35 to 55 in good health and CMV-seronegative. The chain combines TRBV5-4 with TRBJ1-2; 7 bases align to TRBD1. The CDR3 region is CASSSPQGTYGYTF. CDR3 DNA: TGTGCCAGCAGTTCCCCACAGGGGACCTATGGCTACACCTTC.